The 26 T cell receptor beta chains reported below all come from one sample, sequenced in a study of CD8+ T cells in alopecia areata. Documented treatment: oral pan-JAK inhibitor, 5-10 mg twice daily. Once RNA had been extracted, it was reverse transcribed into cDNA to act as the sequencing template. Clones were sequenced by immunoSEQ multiplex PCR, and TCRdb holds only the in-frame ones, with some missing. The sample carries approximately 180,000 clones, around three fifths recorded once. Material: CD4+ T cells sorted from blood, obtained around week 50, from a patient treated with tofacitinib. Every receptor here comes from a human donor with alopecia areata.

This clone came up a few times. V and J are TRBV9 and TRBJ2-5; D ambiguous. The germline V gene has CDR1 SGDLS and CDR2 YYNGEE. With 0 bases removed from V and 5 bases from J, the gap between germline ends came to 11 bases. This CDR3 comprises 14 residues. In DNA, the CDR3 is TGTGCCAGCAGCGTAGGTAAAGGGCGTGAGACCCAGTACTTC. Its protein is CASSVGKGRETQYF.

The chain employs TRBV28 and TRBJ1-4, with TRBD1 identical over 9 bases. Germline trimming cut 5 bases from V and 13 bases from J; bases unmatched to any gene: 5. The germline CDR1 and CDR2 sequences are MDHEN and SYDVKM. The CDR3 covers 12 residues. In DNA, the CDR3 is TGTGCCAGCAGTAGCGGGGGACAGGGACTGTTTTTT. It codes for CASSSGGQGLFF.

This clone has just a few counts. The gene calls are TRBV10-3 and TRBJ2-2, with 11 nucleotides matching TRBD2. Germline V lookup: CDR1 ENHRY, CDR2 SYGVKD. V lost 10 bases to trimming and J lost 5 bases; unmatched junction nucleotides: 15. The length of the CDR3 is 17 residues. For the CDR3, the DNA is TGTGCCACCACCCCATTAGCGGGGGGGCAAGGGACCGGGGAGCTGTTTTTT. This encodes CATTPLAGGQGTGELFF.

The chain joins TRBV5-1 to TRBJ1-2; D unclear. Germline lookup yields CDR1 SGHRS and CDR2 YFSETQ. The CDR3 length is 13 residues. V was clipped by 0 bases and J by 4 bases, with 7 bases between them. The CDR3 DNA reads as TGCGCCAGCAGCTTGGGCACACTCTATGGCTACACCTTC. Translation: CASSLGTLYGYTF. Filled out from reference TRBV5-1 and TRBJ1-2, the complete variable domain reads KAGVTQTPRYLIKTRGQQVTLSCSPISGHRSVSWYQQTPGQGLQFLFEYFSETQRNKGNFPGRFSGRQFSNSRSEMNVSTLELGDSALYLCASSLGTLYGYTFGSGTRLTVV.

The chain employs TRBV6-6 and TRBJ1-1; a weak D match, TRBD1 (6 bases). Deletions cut 8 bases from V and 1 base from J, with 14 bases between. CDR1 and CDR2 (germline): MNHNY, SVGAGI (reference sequence). This CDR3 has 14 residues. The DNA for the CDR3 is TGTGCCAGCGCATTCGGGACACCGAACACTGAAGCTTTCTTT. Amino acids: CASAFGTPNTEAFF.

The chain is built from TRBV29-1 and TRBJ2-2; D is undetermined. V lost 0 bases and J 5 bases, leaving 10 bases between the germline ends. The germline V gene has CDR1 SQVTM and CDR2 ANQGSEA. The length of the CDR3 is 14 residues. The CDR3 nucleotides read TGCAGCGTTGAAGATCGGCCCTCGACCGGGGAGCTGTTTTTT. Translating gives CSVEDRPSTGELFF.

The chain has TRBV29-1 and TRBJ2-3, with D hard to call. The germline V and J ends were trimmed by 5 bases and 2 bases, with 17 bases remaining between them. This CDR3 is built from 15 residues. Germline V lookup: CDR1 SQVTM, CDR2 ANQGSEA. The CDR3 DNA reads TGCAGCGTTCGACCCTTGGGGATTAACACAGATACGCAGTATTTT. Translated: CSVRPLGINTDTQYF.

This chain links TRBV7-2 with TRBJ2-7, with a tentative D call TRBD1 (6 bases). CDR3 size: 14 residues. V was shortened by 1 base and J by 5 bases, with 12 bases between the two germline ends. The V gene's germline CDR1 is SGHTA and CDR2 FQGNSA. CDR3 residues: CASSLDEGVHEQYF. The CDR3 DNA sequence: TGTGCCAGCAGCTTAGATGAGGGGGTTCACGAGCAGTACTTC. Full variable domain (rest looked up from reference TRBV7-2 and TRBJ2-7): GAGVSQSPSNKVTEKGKDVELRCDPISGHTALYWYRQSLGQGLEFLIYFQGNSAPDKSGLPSDRFSAERTGGSVSTLTIQRTQQEDSAVYLCASSLDEGVHEQYFGPGTRLTVT.

The chain is built from TRBV14 and TRBJ2-6; D is undetermined. The CDR3 totals 16 residues. Trimming took off 0 bases at V and 2 bases at J, with 8 bases between the two ends. CDR1 is SGHDN, CDR2 FVKESK, per germline. The CDR3 sequence is CASSQDGVPGANVLTF. CDR3 nucleotide sequence: TGTGCCAGCAGCCAAGACGGAGTTCCTGGGGCCAACGTCCTGACTTTC.

This CDR3 is CASSKDRGHEQYF. For the CDR3, the DNA is TGTGCCAGCAGCAAGGACAGGGGCCACGAGCAGTACTTC. The chain joins TRBV7-9 to TRBJ2-7; TRBD1 matches 9 bases. The CDR3 sequence is 13 residues long. V lost 5 bases, J lost 5 bases, and 4 bases stayed unmatched. CDR1 SEHNR and CDR2 FQNEAQ come from the germline V gene (reference sequence).

This clone was seen ten or more times. The chain is built from TRBV14 and TRBJ2-5; 11 nucleotides agree with TRBD1. J gave up 4 bases and V 3 bases, and 16 bases lay outside the gene matches. The germline CDR1 and CDR2 sequences are SGHDN and FVKESK. This CDR3 has 19 residues. CDR3 region: CASSHRTGGALASGETQYF. For the CDR3, the DNA is TGTGCCAGCAGCCACAGGACAGGGGGCGCCTTGGCAAGCGGAGAGACCCAGTACTTC.

The chain uses TRBV5-6 and TRBJ1-1; tentative D call: TRBD1 (5 bases). CDR1 SGHDT and CDR2 YYEEEE come from the germline V gene. The CDR3 runs 12 residues. Trimming took off 2 bases at V and 10 bases at J, with 12 bases between the two ends. CDR3 residues: CASSLPGQVAFF. CDR3 nucleotide sequence: TGTGCCAGCAGCTTACCGGGGCAGGTAGCTTTCTTT.

The gene calls are TRBV15 and TRBJ1-2, with D possibly matching TRBD1 (6 bases). Trimming left V 0 bases short and J 8 bases short, with 13 bases between. The germline CDR1 and CDR2 sequences are LNHNV and YYDKDF (reference sequence). CDR3 length: 14 amino acids. The CDR3 DNA sequence: TGTGCCACCAGCAGAGACTGGGGGCTAGGGGGCTACACCTTC. It encodes CATSRDWGLGGYTF.

The chain joins TRBV9 to TRBJ1-2; 9 bases fit TRBD1. J lost 4 bases, V lost 3 bases, and 7 bases had no gene match. The CDR3 runs 15 residues. Germline V gene data show CDR1 as SGDLS and CDR2 as YYNGEE. CDR3 nucleotides: TGTGCCAGCAGCGAGTCGGGACAGGGAGGCTATGGCTACACCTTC. Protein product: CASSESGQGGYGYTF. Full variable domain (remainder filled in from reference TRBV9 and TRBJ1-2): DSGVTQTPKHLITATGQRVTLRCSPRSGDLSVYWYQQSLDQGLQFLIQYYNGEERAKGNILERFSAQQFPDLHSELNLSSLELGDSALYFCASSESGQGGYGYTFGSGTRLTVV.

This clone occurred a few times. J is TRBJ2-3 and V is TRBV10-2, with D perhaps matching TRBD2 (7 bases). V lost 6 bases and J 5 bases, leaving 18 bases between the germline ends. CDR1 and CDR2 (germline): WSHSY, SAAADI. CDR3 length: 15 amino acids. This CDR3 is CASSEGVTSRDTQYF. The DNA of the CDR3 is TGCGCCAGCAGCGAGGGGGTGACTAGCCGAGATACGCAGTATTTT.

J is TRBJ2-1 and V is TRBV5-1; 13 bases map to TRBD2. Germline V gives CDR1 SGHRS, CDR2 YFSETQ. Unmatched junction bases numbered 10, after V lost 4 bases and J lost 0 bases. The CDR3 covers 19 residues. In DNA form, the CDR3 reads TGCGCCAGCAGCATGGCAGGACTAGCGGGGGCCTACTCCTACAATGAGCAGTTCTTC. Encoded protein: CASSMAGLAGAYSYNEQFF.

The chain carries TRBV28 and TRBJ2-1; the D is unclear. The CDR3 extends over 14 amino acids. The V end was cut by 7 bases, the J end by 3 bases, with 13 bases between. In germline, CDR1 is MDHEN, CDR2 SYDVKM. The CDR3 protein is CASTDQASYNEQFF. CDR3 DNA: TGTGCCAGCACGGATCAGGCGAGCTACAATGAGCAGTTCTTC.

This chain connects TRBV6-6 to TRBJ2-7; D perhaps matches TRBD1 (5 bases). Trimming removed 6 bases from V and 3 bases from J, with 12 bases in between. This CDR3 contains 13 residues. CDR1 and CDR2 (germline): MNHNY, SVGAGI (reference sequence). For the CDR3, the DNA is TGTGCCAGCAGCCAGGGTCTTTTCTACGAGCAGTACTTC. Its translation: CASSQGLFYEQYF.

This sequence joins TRBV29-1 and TRBJ1-1; tentatively, D is TRBD1 (6 bases). Per germline, CDR1 SQVTM and CDR2 ANQGSEA. V dropped 4 bases and J dropped 4 bases, with 13 bases sitting between them. This CDR3 region has 13 residues. CDR3 in amino acids: CSVVSGASTEAFF. CDR3 nucleotide sequence: TGCAGCGTTGTATCGGGGGCGAGCACTGAAGCTTTCTTT.

The chain combines TRBV30 with TRBJ2-3; no reliable D call. Germline V gene sequence: CDR1 GTSNPN, CDR2 SVGIG (reference sequence). The CDR3 runs to 12 residues. The V gene lost 2 bases and the J gene lost 7 bases, with 10 bases spanning the gap. CDR3 loop: CAWSPQSNTQYF. The DNA for the CDR3 is TGTGCCTGGAGTCCCCAATCAAATACGCAGTATTTT.

The CDR3 DNA reads as TGCAGTGGCTGGATAGAAGAGACCCAGTACTTC. Translated, it gives CSGWIEETQYF. V gene TRBV20-1 combines with J gene TRBJ2-5; no clear D. The CDR3 has 11 residues. Trimming pared 7 bases from V and 3 bases from J, leaving 9 bases between. From germline, CDR1 is DFQATT and CDR2 SNEGSKA (reference sequence).

This clone was observed once. The genes are TRBV5-1 and TRBJ1-2; D not certain. The CDR3 totals 16 residues. V was pared by 4 bases and J by 2 bases, with 18 bases between. CDR1 is SGHRS, CDR2 YFSETQ, per germline. The CDR3 spells CASSPRAASLNYGYTF. CDR3 coding DNA: TGCGCCAGCAGCCCCCGGGCCGCTAGCCTCAACTATGGCTACACCTTC. Complete variable domain (other parts from reference TRBV5-1 and TRBJ1-2): KAGVTQTPRYLIKTRGQQVTLSCSPISGHRSVSWYQQTPGQGLQFLFEYFSETQRNKGNFPGRFSGRQFSNSRSEMNVSTLELGDSALYLCASSPRAASLNYGYTFGSGTRLTVV.

The rearrangement links TRBV9 to TRBJ2-2; D is uncertain. The germline V gene encodes CDR1 SGDLS and CDR2 YYNGEE. Deletions cut 0 bases from V and 2 bases from J, with 5 bases between. The CDR3 loop spans 14 amino acids. CDR3 DNA: TGTGCCAGCAGCGTAGAACCCAACACCGGGGAGCTGTTTTTT. It codes for CASSVEPNTGELFF. The variable domain in full, completed from reference TRBV9 and TRBJ2-2, reads DSGVTQTPKHLITATGQRVTLRCSPRSGDLSVYWYQQSLDQGLQFLIQYYNGEERAKGNILERFSAQQFPDLHSELNLSSLELGDSALYFCASSVEPNTGELFFGEGSRLTVL.

This clone was observed a handful of times. The V and J genes are TRBV29-1 and TRBJ2-1; D is uncertain. V dropped 3 bases and J dropped 9 bases, with 15 bases sitting between them. This CDR3 has 13 amino acids. In germline, CDR1 is SQVTM, CDR2 ANQGSEA. The DNA of the CDR3 is TGCAGCGTTGAGGGGTCGGCCGGTCGTGAGCAGTTCTTC. This translates into CSVEGSAGREQFF.

This clone was seen once. The chain carries TRBV4-3 and TRBJ1-2; tentatively, D is TRBD1 (6 bases). Trimming took 0 bases from V and 5 from J, leaving 10 bases between them. This CDR3 has 14 amino acids. Germline-derived CDR1 and CDR2 are LGHNA and YSLEER. The CDR3 reads CASSQDKDRYGYTF. In nucleotides, the CDR3 is TGCGCCAGCAGCCAAGATAAGGACAGATATGGCTACACCTTC.

This clone was counted a few times. The genes are TRBV29-1 and TRBJ1-2; D is perhaps TRBD1 (6 bases). With 4 bases removed from V and 7 bases from J, the gap between germline ends came to 16 bases. Germline values: CDR1 SQVTM, CDR2 ANQGSEA. This CDR3 spans 13 amino acids. The CDR3 region is CSVVMVGTTGYTF. The CDR3 DNA sequence: TGCAGCGTTGTAATGGTTGGGACAACTGGCTACACCTTC.